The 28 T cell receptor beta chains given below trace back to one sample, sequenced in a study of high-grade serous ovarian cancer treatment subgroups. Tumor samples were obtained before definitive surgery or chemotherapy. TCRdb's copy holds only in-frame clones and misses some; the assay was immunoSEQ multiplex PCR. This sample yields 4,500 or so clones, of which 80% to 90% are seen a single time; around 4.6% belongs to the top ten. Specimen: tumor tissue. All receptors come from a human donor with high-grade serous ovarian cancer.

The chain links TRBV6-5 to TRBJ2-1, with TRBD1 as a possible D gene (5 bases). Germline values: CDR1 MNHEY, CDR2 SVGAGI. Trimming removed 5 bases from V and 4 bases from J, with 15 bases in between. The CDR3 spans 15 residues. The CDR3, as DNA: TGTGCCAGCAGTCGACAGTCCAGGTCGTACAATGAGCAGTTCTTC. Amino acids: CASSRQSRSYNEQFF.

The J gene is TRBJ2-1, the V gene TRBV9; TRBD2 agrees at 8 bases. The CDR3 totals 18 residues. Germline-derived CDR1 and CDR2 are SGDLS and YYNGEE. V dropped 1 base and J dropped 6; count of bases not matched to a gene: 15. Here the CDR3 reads CASSVTWAGGTRGNEQFF. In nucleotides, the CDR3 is TGTGCCAGCAGCGTAACCTGGGCGGGGGGAACTCGTGGCAATGAGCAGTTCTTC.

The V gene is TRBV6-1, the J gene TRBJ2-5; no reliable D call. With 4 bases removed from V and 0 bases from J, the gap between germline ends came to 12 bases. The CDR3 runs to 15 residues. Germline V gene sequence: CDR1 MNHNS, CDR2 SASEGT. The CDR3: CASSVPHTYQETQYF. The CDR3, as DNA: TGTGCCAGCAGTGTCCCCCACACGTACCAAGAGACCCAGTACTTC.

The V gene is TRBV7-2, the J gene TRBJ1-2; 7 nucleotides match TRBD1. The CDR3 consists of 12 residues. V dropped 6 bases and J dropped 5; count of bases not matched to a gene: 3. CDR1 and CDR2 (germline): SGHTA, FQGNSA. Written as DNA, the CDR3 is TGTGCCAGCAGGCAACAGGGGTATGGCTACACCTTC. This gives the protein CASRQQGYGYTF.

CDR3 region: CASSRTRQGLTDTQYF. CDR3 coding DNA: TGCGCCAGCAGTCGTACTCGACAGGGACTCACAGATACGCAGTATTTT. The V gene is TRBV10-2, the J gene TRBJ2-3; D perhaps matches TRBD1 (7 bases). The CDR3 loop spans 16 amino acids. Germline V CDR1 and CDR2: WSHSY, SAAADI. V lost 5 bases and J 2 bases, leaving 17 bases between the germline ends.

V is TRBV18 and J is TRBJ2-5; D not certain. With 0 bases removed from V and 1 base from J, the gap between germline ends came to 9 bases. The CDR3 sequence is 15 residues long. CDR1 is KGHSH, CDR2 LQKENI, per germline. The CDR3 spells CASSPPVNTQETQYF. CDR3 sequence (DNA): TGTGCCAGCTCACCACCGGTAAATACCCAAGAGACCCAGTACTTC.

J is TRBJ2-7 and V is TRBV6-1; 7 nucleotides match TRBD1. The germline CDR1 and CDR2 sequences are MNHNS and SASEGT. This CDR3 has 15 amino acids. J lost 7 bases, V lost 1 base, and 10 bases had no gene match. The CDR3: CASSEEGTVQLEQYF. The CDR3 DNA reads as TGTGCCAGCAGTGAAGAGGGGACAGTGCAGCTTGAGCAGTACTTC.

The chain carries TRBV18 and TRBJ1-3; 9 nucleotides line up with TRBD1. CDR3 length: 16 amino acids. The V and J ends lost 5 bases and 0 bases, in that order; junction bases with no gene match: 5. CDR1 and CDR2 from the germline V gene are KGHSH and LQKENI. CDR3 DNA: TGTGCCAGCTCAGCCACAGGGGGCAACTCTGGAAACACCATATATTTT. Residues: CASSATGGNSGNTIYF.

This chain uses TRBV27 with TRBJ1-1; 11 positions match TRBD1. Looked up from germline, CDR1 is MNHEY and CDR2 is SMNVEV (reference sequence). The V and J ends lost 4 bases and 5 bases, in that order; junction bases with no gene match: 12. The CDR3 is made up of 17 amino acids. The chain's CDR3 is CASSSNRGQGGGTEAFF. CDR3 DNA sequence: TGTGCCAGCAGTTCCAACAGGGGACAGGGGGGGGGAACTGAAGCTTTCTTT.

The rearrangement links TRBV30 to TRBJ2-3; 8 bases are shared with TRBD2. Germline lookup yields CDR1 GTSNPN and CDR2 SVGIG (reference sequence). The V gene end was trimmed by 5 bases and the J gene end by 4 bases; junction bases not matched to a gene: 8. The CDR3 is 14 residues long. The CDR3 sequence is CAWQLAADPDTQYF. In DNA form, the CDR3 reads TGTGCCTGGCAACTAGCGGCGGATCCAGATACGCAGTATTTT. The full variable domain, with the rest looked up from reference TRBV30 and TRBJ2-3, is SQTIHQWPATLVQPVGSPLSLECTVEGTSNPNLYWYRQAAGRGLQLLFYSVGIGQISSEVPQNLSASRPQDRQFILSSKKLLLSDSGFYLCAWQLAADPDTQYFGPGTRLTVL.

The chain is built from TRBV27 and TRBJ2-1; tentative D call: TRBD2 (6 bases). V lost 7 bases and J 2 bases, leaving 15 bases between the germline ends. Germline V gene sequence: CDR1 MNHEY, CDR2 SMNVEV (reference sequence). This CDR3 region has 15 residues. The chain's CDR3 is CASKIFGGTYNEQFF. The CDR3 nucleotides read TGTGCCAGCAAGATCTTCGGGGGTACCTACAATGAGCAGTTCTTC.

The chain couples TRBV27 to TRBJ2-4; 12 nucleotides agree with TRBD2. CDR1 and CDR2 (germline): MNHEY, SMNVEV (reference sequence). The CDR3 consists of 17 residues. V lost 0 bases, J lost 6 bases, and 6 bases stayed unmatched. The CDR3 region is CASSLSFLAGGLNIQYF. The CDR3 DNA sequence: TGTGCCAGCAGTTTATCGTTCCTAGCGGGGGGGTTAAACATTCAGTACTTC.

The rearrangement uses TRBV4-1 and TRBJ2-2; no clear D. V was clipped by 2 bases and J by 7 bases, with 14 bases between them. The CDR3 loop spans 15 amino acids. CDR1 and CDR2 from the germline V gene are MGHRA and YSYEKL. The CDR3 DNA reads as TGCGCCAGCAGCCAACTTCTAGGAAAAGGCGGGGAGCTGTTTTTT. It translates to CASSQLLGKGGELFF.

The CDR3 nucleotides read TGTGCCTGGAGTGTATTGTTGGGGCGCACCGGGGAGCTGTTTTTT. It yields the protein CAWSVLLGRTGELFF. The J gene is TRBJ2-2, the V gene TRBV30; maybe TRBD1 (5 bases). The CDR3 has 15 amino acids. Trimming took off 0 bases at V and 4 bases at J, with 12 bases between the two ends. Germline loops: CDR1 GTSNPN, CDR2 SVGIG (reference sequence).

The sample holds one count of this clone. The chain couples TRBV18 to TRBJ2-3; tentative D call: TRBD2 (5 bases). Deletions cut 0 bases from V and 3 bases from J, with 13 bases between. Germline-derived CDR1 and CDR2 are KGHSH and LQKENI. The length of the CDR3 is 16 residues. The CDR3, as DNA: TGTGCCAGCTCACCACCGCTGGGAGCCCGTACAGATACGCAGTATTTT. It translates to CASSPPLGARTDTQYF.

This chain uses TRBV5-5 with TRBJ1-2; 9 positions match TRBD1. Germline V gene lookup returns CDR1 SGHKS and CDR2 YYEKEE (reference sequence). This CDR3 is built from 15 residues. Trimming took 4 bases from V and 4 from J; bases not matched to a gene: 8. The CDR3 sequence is CASSEGQGKGYGYTF. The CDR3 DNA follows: TGTGCCAGCAGCGAAGGACAGGGGAAGGGCTATGGCTACACCTTC.

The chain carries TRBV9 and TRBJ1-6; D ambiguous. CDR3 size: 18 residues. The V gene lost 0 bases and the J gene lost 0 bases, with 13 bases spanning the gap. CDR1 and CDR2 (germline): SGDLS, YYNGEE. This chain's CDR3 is CASSVEMNPSSYNSPLHF. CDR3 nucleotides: TGTGCCAGCAGCGTAGAAATGAACCCGAGCTCCTATAATTCACCCCTCCACTTT.

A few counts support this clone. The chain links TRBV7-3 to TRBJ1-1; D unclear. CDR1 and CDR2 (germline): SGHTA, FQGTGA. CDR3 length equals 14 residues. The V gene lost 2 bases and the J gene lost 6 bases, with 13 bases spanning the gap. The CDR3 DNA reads TGTGCCAGCAGCTTACATCCATCCTCCCCTGAAGCTTTCTTT. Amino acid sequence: CASSLHPSSPEAFF.

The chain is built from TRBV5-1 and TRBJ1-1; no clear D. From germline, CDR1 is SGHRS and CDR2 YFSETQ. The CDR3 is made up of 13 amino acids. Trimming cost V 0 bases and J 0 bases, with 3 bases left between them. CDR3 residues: CASSLGLNTEAFF. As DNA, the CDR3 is TGCGCCAGCAGCTTGGGCCTGAACACTGAAGCTTTCTTT.

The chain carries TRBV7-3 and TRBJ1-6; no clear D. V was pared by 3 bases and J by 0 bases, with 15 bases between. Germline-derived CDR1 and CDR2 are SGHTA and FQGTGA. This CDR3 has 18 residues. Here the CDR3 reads CASSLRYQRSSYNSPLHF. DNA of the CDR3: TGTGCCAGCAGCTTGCGGTATCAGCGCAGCTCCTATAATTCACCCCTCCACTTT. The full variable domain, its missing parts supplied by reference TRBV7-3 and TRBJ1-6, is GAGVSQTPSNKVTEKGKYVELRCDPISGHTALYWYRQSLGQGPEFLIYFQGTGAADDSGLPNDRFFAVRPEGSVSTLKIQRTERGDSAVYLCASSLRYQRSSYNSPLHFGNGTRLTVT.

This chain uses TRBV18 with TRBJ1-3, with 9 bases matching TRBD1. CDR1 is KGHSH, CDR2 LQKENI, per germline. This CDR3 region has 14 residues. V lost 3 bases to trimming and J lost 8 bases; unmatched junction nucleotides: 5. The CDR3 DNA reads TGTGCCAGCTCACCGGGACAGGGAGGATACACCATATATTTT. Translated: CASSPGQGGYTIYF.

The CDR3 bases are TGTGCCAGCAGTGTTGGGCGGGGGAGCACAGATACGCAGTATTTT. It is translated as CASSVGRGSTDTQYF. The V call is TRBV25-1, the J call TRBJ2-3, with 7 positions matching TRBD2. The V gene's germline CDR1 is MGHDK and CDR2 SYGVNS. Trimming cost V 4 bases and J 0 bases; bases outside gene matches: 4. This CDR3 region has 15 residues.

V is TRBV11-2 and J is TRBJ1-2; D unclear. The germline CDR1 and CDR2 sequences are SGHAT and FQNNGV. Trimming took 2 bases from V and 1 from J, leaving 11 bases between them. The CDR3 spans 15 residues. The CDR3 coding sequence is TGTGCCAGCAGCTTAATCACAGATTATAACTATGGCTACACCTTC. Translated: CASSLITDYNYGYTF.

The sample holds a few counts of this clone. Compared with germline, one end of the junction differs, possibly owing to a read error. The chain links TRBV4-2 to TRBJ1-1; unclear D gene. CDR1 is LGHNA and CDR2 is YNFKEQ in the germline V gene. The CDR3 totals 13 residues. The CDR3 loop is CASSQAGVPSRGF. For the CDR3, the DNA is TGTGCCAGCAGCCAAGCTGGGGTACCTTCCCGAGGCTTT.

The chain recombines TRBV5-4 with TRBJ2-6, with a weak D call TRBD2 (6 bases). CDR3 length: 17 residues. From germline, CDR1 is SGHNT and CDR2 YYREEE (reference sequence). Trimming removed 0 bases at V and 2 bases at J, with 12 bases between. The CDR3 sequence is CASSLGGVNPGANVLTF. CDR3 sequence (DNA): TGTGCCAGCAGCTTGGGGGGGGTCAATCCTGGGGCCAACGTCCTGACTTTC.

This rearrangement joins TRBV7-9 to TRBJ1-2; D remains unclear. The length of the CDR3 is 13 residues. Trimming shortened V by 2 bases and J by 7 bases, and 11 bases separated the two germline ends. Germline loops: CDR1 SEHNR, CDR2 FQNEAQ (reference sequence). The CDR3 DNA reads TGTGCCAGCAGCTTAAGGAGAGAAGGTGGCTACACCTTC. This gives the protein CASSLRREGGYTF. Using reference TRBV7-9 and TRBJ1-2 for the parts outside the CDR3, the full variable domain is DTGVSQNPRHKITKRGQNVTFRCDPISEHNRLYWYRQTLGQGPEFLTYFQNEAQLEKSRLLSDRFSAERPKGSFSTLEIQRTEQGDSAMYLCASSLRREGGYTFGSGTRLTVV.

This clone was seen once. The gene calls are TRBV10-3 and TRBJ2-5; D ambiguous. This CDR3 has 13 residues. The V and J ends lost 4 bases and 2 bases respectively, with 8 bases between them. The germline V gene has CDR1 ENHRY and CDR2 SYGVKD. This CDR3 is CAISVTPQETQYF. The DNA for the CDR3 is TGTGCCATCAGTGTAACCCCACAAGAGACCCAGTACTTC.

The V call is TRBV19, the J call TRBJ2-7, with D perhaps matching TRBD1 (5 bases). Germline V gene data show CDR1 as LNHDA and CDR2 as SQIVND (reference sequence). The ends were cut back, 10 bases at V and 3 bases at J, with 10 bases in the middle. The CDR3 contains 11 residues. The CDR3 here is CATNTGYEQYF. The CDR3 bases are TGTGCCACCAACACAGGCTACGAGCAGTACTTC.